The T cell receptor (beta chain) described here comes from a study of CD8+ T cells in alopecia areata. Findings and caveats of the study: Compared with normal scalp, lesional scalp had higher clonality and more expanded CD8+ clones.

It was cDNA, reverse transcribed from extracted RNA, that served as the sequencing template. Using immunoSEQ multiplex PCR, the repertoire was profiled, and TCRdb retains in-frame clones only, with some absent. The sample includes 100,000 to 150,000 clones, less than 50% of them seen just once. This clone was seen more than once but under ten times. The antigen remains undetermined. This TCR derives from a human donor with alopecia areata. The specimen was NKG2D-low CD8+ T cells sorted from blood.

The CDR3, as DNA: TGTGCCAGCAGTTTCCTAGCGGGAGGTCGGGCGGATACGCAGTATTTT. Its translation is CASSFLAGGRADTQYF. The chain is built from TRBV28 and TRBJ2-3, with 11 positions matching TRBD2. Germline values: CDR1 MDHEN, CDR2 SYDVKM. V lost 3 bases to trimming and J lost 6 bases; unmatched junction nucleotides: 8. The CDR3 covers 16 residues. The entire variable domain, with the rest obtained from reference TRBV28 and TRBJ2-3, is as follows: DVKVTQSSRYLVKRTGEKVFLECVQDMDHENMFWYRQDPGLGLRLIYFSYDVKMKEKGDIPEGYSVSREKKERFSLILESASTNQTSMYLCASSFLAGGRADTQYFGPGTRLTVL.